Following are 18 T cell receptor beta chains from one sample sequenced in a study of metastatic and nonmetastatic thyroid tumors. All patients reached thyroid surgery having received no treatment beforehand. MiXCR re-clonotyped the PCR reads for TCRdb. The sample consists of fewer than 5,000 clones, roughly 35% of them appearing once. Sequences were obtained from adjacent normal tissue. The receptors stem from a male donor with papillary thyroid cancer or a benign thyroid nodule (not recorded which). Some clones in this sample may be carry-over from other donors' samples.

The sample holds a few counts of this clone. V and J are TRBV27 and TRBJ2-5; D possibly corresponds to TRBD1 (6 bases). The V end was cut by 2 bases, the J end by 5 bases, with 15 bases between. This CDR3 comprises 15 residues. The germline V gene encodes CDR1 MNHEY and CDR2 SMNVEV (reference sequence). CDR3 loop: CASSLTPGQWETQYF. The CDR3 DNA is TGTGCCAGCAGTTTAACTCCGGGACAATGGGAGACCCAGTACTTC.

The gene calls are TRBV6-1 and TRBJ1-1; 7 bases line up with TRBD1. V dropped 0 bases and J dropped 3; count of bases not matched to a gene: 7. The CDR3 is made up of 16 amino acids. Germline V gene lookup returns CDR1 MNHNS and CDR2 SASEGT. Here the CDR3 reads CASSEAYGTDYTEAFF. In DNA, the CDR3 is TGTGCCAGCAGTGAAGCATACGGGACAGACTACACTGAAGCTTTCTTT.

This sequence joins TRBV7-9 and TRBJ2-7; no clear D gene. Trimming shortened V by 1 base and J by 6 bases, and 7 bases separated the two germline ends. CDR1 and CDR2 (germline): SEHNR, FQNEAQ (reference sequence). The CDR3 spans 12 residues. The CDR3 protein is CASSLGSGEQYF. CDR3 coding DNA: TGTGCCAGCAGCTTAGGGTCCGGCGAGCAGTACTTC.

The J gene is TRBJ1-2, the V gene TRBV20-1; 7 bases are a match to TRBD1. Germline V lookup: CDR1 DFQATT, CDR2 SNEGSKA (reference sequence). Losses at the gene ends were 0 bases for V and 0 bases for J; bases not matched to a gene: 4. The CDR3 loop spans 15 amino acids. CDR3 sequence reads: CSARDRDSANYGYTF. The CDR3 nucleotides read TGCAGTGCTAGAGATAGGGACAGCGCTAACTATGGCTACACCTTC.

This clone was seen only a few times. Other DNA variants within this sample encode the same CDR3. The genes are TRBV28 and TRBJ1-2; 7 bases agree with TRBD1. Losses at the gene ends were 4 bases for V and 5 bases for J; bases not matched to a gene: 4. Per germline, CDR1 MDHEN and CDR2 SYDVKM. The length of the CDR3 is 13 residues. In DNA, the CDR3 is TGTGCCAGCAGTTCGACAGGGTGGTATGGCTACACCTTC. Protein product: CASSSTGWYGYTF.

By its share, this clone is medium-sized. A much larger clone lies one base from this, so it may be a read error. The chain is built from TRBV6-5 and TRBJ2-1; weak D call: TRBD1 (6 bases). Trimming stripped 2 bases from V and 12 bases from J, with 11 bases between. CDR1 and CDR2 from the germline V gene are MNHEY and SVGAGI. The CDR3 is 12 amino acids. DNA for the CDR3: TGTGCCAGCAGTTACGTCAGGGGTGGGCAGTTCTTC. Protein: CASSYVRGGQFF.

The chain joins TRBV7-3 to TRBJ2-5; TRBD2 agrees at 7 bases. This CDR3 has 15 residues. The V gene end was trimmed by 3 bases and the J gene end by 4 bases; junction bases not matched to a gene: 8. Per germline, CDR1 SGHTA and CDR2 FQGTGA. The CDR3 sequence is CASSLVGGRSETQYF. The CDR3 bases are TGTGCCAGCAGCTTGGTTGGCGGGAGATCAGAGACCCAGTACTTC.

This clone is large by share. V usage is TRBV6-1 and J usage is TRBJ1-4; possible D gene TRBD1, 6 bases. CDR1 and CDR2 from the germline V gene are MNHNS and SASEGT. Trimming cost V 7 bases and J 0 bases, with 12 bases left between them. The CDR3 runs to 15 residues. The CDR3 sequence is CASKTNRATNEKLFF. CDR3 DNA sequence: TGTGCCAGCAAAACCAACAGGGCAACTAATGAAAAACTGTTTTTT.

The chain uses TRBV2 and TRBJ2-5; 9 positions agree with TRBD1. Germline CDR1 and CDR2: SNHLY and FYNNEI. The V gene end was trimmed by 9 bases and the J gene end by 5 bases; junction bases not matched to a gene: 13. This CDR3 spans 15 amino acids. The CDR3 region is CARGHGTGRMETQYF. The CDR3 coding sequence is TGTGCCAGAGGACACGGGACAGGGCGAATGGAGACCCAGTACTTC.

This rearrangement joins TRBV20-1 to TRBJ1-5, with 7 bases that match TRBD1. The germline CDR1 and CDR2 sequences are DFQATT and SNEGSKA (reference sequence). The trim removed 3 bases at V and 1 base at J, leaving 9 bases unmatched. The CDR3 is made up of 16 amino acids. CDR3 DNA: TGCAGTGCTAGTCACCCGGGACAGTTAAGCAATCAGCCCCAGCATTTT. This sequence encodes CSASHPGQLSNQPQHF.

In its sample, this clone is medium-sized. The chain combines TRBV9 with TRBJ2-5; D might be TRBD1 or TRBD2, each matching 5 bases. Germline CDR1 SGDLS, CDR2 YYNGEE. Between the trimmed V and J ends, which lost 0 bases and 2 bases, there was a span of 17 bases. CDR3 length: 17 residues. CDR3 sequence (DNA): TGTGCCAGCAGCGTAGGGCAGGGAGCCCTGTGGCAAGAGACCCAGTACTTC. This translates into CASSVGQGALWQETQYF.

The chain carries TRBV12-3 or TRBV12-4 and TRBJ2-2; 8 bases are a match to TRBD2. CDR3 length: 16 residues. Trimming at V came to 3 bases and at J to 7 bases, leaving 10 bases not matched to a gene. The CDR3 region is CASSFPAGENIGELFF. The CDR3 DNA is TGTGCCAGCAGTTTTCCAGCGGGGGAGAATATCGGGGAGCTGTTTTTT.

Only one count was recorded for this clone. A much larger clonotype is one base distant, so this may be a read error. The chain employs TRBV2 and TRBJ2-7; TRBD2 is a possible D gene (6 bases). V dropped 7 bases and J dropped 3 bases, with 16 bases sitting between them. The germline V gene has CDR1 SNHLY and CDR2 FYNNEI. This CDR3 comprises 14 residues. CDR3 residues: CASKRSGPNYEQYF. The CDR3 DNA is TGTGCCAGCAAACGCAGCGGGCCCAACTACGAGCAGTACTTC.

Of note for this clone: The conserved closing phenylalanine or tryptophan is absent in this CDR3, likely reflecting a read error. The chain uses TRBV5-5 and TRBJ1-1; D remains unclear. The CDR3 totals 13 residues. Trimming removed 2 bases at V and 1 base at J, with 6 bases between. CDR1 SGHKS and CDR2 YYEKEE come from the germline V gene (reference sequence). CDR3 DNA sequence: TGTGCCAGCAGCTTATGGGGGAACACTGAAGCTTTCCTT. Protein sequence: CASSLWGNTEAFL.

This chain joins TRBV6-1 and TRBJ2-7; a weak D match, TRBD1 (5 bases). Germline CDR1 and CDR2: MNHNS and SASEGT. V gave up 5 bases and J gave up 0 bases, with 14 bases separating them. The CDR3 has 15 residues. The CDR3 nucleotides read TGTGCCAGCAGTCCTAGGGGCGGTAGCTCCTACGAGCAGTACTTC. Amino acid sequence: CASSPRGGSSYEQYF.

This clone has just a few counts. The chain links TRBV28 to TRBJ1-6, with D possibly being TRBD1 (6 bases). The CDR3 totals 17 residues. The germline gives CDR1 MDHEN, CDR2 SYDVKM. Trimming cost V 6 bases and J 5 bases, with 20 bases left between them. CDR3 region: CASRTWDTLVDNSPLHF. Written as DNA, the CDR3 is TGTGCCAGCAGGACTTGGGACACTTTAGTTGATAATTCACCCCTCCACTTT.

The CDR3 sequence: CASSVESSYNSPLHF. Written as DNA, the CDR3 is TGTGCCAGCAGCGTTGAGAGCTCCTATAATTCACCCCTCCACTTT. The chain uses TRBV9 and TRBJ1-6; D uncertain. The CDR3 totals 15 residues. Germline assignment: CDR1 SGDLS and CDR2 YYNGEE. V was trimmed by 2 bases and J by 0 bases, leaving 6 bases between them.

The table lists this clone with a few counts. The chain joins TRBV27 to TRBJ1-5, with 7 bases fitting TRBD1. After removal of 6 bases from V and 5 bases from J, the junction contained 7 bases not matched to a gene. Germline V CDR1 and CDR2: MNHEY, SMNVEV (reference sequence). The CDR3 contains 14 residues. CDR3 residues: CASSPGQQDQPQHF. The CDR3 nucleotides are TGTGCCAGCAGCCCGGGACAGCAGGATCAGCCCCAGCATTTT.